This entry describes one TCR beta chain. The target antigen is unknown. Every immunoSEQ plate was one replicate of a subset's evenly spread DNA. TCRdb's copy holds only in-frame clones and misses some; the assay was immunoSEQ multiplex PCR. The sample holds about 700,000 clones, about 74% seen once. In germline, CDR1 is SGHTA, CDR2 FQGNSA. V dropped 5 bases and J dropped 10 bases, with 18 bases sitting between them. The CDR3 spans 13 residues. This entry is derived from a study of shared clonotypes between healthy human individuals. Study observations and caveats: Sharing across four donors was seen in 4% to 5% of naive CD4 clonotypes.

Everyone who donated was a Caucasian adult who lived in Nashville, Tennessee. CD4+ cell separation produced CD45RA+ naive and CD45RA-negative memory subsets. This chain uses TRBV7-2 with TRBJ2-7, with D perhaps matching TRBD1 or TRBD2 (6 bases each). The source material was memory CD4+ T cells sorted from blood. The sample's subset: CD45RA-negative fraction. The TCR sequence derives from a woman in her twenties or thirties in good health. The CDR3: CASSRTLGGAQYF. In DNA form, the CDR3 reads TGTGCCAGCAGCCGGACTCTCGGGGGCGCACAGTACTTC.